Following are 13 T cell receptor beta chains from one sample sequenced in a study of blood T cells in healthy people across ages. A J-beta primer mix and a sample-barcoded 5' primer were used in a second PCR of about 7 to 12 cycles. Each CDR3 protein is one row after TCRdb ran MiXCR on the 5' RACE reads. This repertoire shows roughly 1,800,000 distinct CDR3 sequences, 49% found once; its top ten account for 2.1%. The sequencing input was blood. The receptors originated from a woman in her thirties or forties in good health.

This clonotype was seen a handful of times. The chain combines TRBV9 with TRBJ2-7; D is possibly TRBD1 (6 bases). The last part of the DNA fits TRBJ2-5 better; the J call may be wrong. CDR1 is SGDLS and CDR2 is YYNGEE in the germline V gene. This CDR3 spans 15 amino acids. As DNA, the CDR3 is TGTGCCAGCAGCGTAGAGCTACAGGGAACAGGGACCCAGTACTTC. Translating it yields CASSVELQGTGTQYF.

This clonotype was detected only once. V and J are TRBV4-3 and TRBJ1-2; no clear D gene. The CDR3 sequence is 15 residues long. The V gene's germline CDR1 is LGHNA and CDR2 YSLEER. V lost 0 bases to trimming and J lost 6 bases, with 14 bases between them. The DNA of the CDR3 is TGCGCCAGCAGCCAAGATCCCGCAGGCATCCATGGCTACACCTTC. Translation: CASSQDPAGIHGYTF.

The chain carries TRBV28 and TRBJ2-1; TRBD2 aligns across 12 bases. There are 14 residues in the CDR3. Trimming at V came to 7 bases and at J to 4 bases, leaving 2 bases not matched to a gene. Per the germline V gene, CDR1 is MDHEN and CDR2 is SYDVKM. The CDR3 DNA follows: TGTGCCAGCAACGGACTAGCGGGGTACAATGAGCAGTTCTTC. Translating gives CASNGLAGYNEQFF.

The CDR3 here is CATSPGEQGLHGYTF. CDR3 in DNA: TGTGCCACCAGCCCAGGAGAACAGGGGTTGCATGGCTACACCTTC. This chain links TRBV15 with TRBJ1-2, with 7 bases that match TRBD1. The germline V gene has CDR1 LNHNV and CDR2 YYDKDF (reference sequence). The CDR3 has 15 residues. V lost 5 bases, J lost 6 bases, and 12 bases stayed unmatched.

The chain uses TRBV6-2 or TRBV6-3 and TRBJ1-4, with D maybe TRBD1 (6 bases). This CDR3 spans 15 amino acids. V gave up 6 bases and J gave up 0 bases, with 11 bases separating them. Germline V CDR1 and CDR2: MNHEY, SVGEGT. CDR3 DNA: TGTGCCAGCAGGAGAGACAGGCCAACTAATGAAAAACTGTTTTTT. Amino acid sequence: CASRRDRPTNEKLFF.

The V gene is TRBV7-6, the J gene TRBJ2-5; TRBD2 might be the D (6 bases). Germline V lookup: CDR1 SGHVS, CDR2 FNYEAQ. Trimming cost V 0 bases and J 4 bases, with 12 bases left between them. The CDR3 consists of 15 residues. CDR3 amino acids: CASSLAVRGIETQYF. The CDR3 region has the DNA TGTGCCAGCAGCTTAGCAGTTCGGGGGATAGAGACCCAGTACTTC.

This clonotype was detected only once. This rearrangement joins TRBV14 to TRBJ2-7; 11 bases match TRBD1. Trimming cost V 1 base and J 3 bases; bases outside gene matches: 2. Germline V lookup: CDR1 SGHDN, CDR2 FVKESK. The CDR3 is 15 residues long. The CDR3 spells CASSQGTGGYYEQYF. CDR3 sequence (DNA): TGTGCCAGCAGCCAAGGGACAGGGGGCTACTACGAGCAGTACTTC.

As to this clonotype: Sequence at one end of the junction differs from germline and may be a read error. This sequence joins TRBV12-3 or TRBV12-4 and TRBJ1-2; D may be TRBD1 (5 bases). The CDR3 is 14 residues long. CDR3 in DNA: TGTGCCAGCAGTCCCCTGACAGTGAACTGTGGCTACACCTTC. Its translation: CASSPLTVNCGYTF.

J is TRBJ2-7 and V is TRBV20-1; D gene unclear. Deletions cut 6 bases from V and 1 base from J, with 16 bases between. Germline CDR1 DFQATT, CDR2 SNEGSKA (reference sequence). CDR3 size: 14 residues. The DNA of the CDR3 is TGCAGTGCAAGGTCGGCGCAGTTATCCTACGAGCAGTACTTC. It is translated as CSARSAQLSYEQYF.

The rearrangement uses TRBV7-2 and TRBJ2-5; tentatively, D is TRBD1 (6 bases). This CDR3 is built from 15 residues. The V gene lost 2 bases and the J gene lost 4 bases, with 14 bases spanning the gap. Germline-derived CDR1 and CDR2 are SGHTA and FQGNSA. Here the CDR3 reads CASSLQRQARETQYF. The CDR3 nucleotides are TGTGCCAGCAGCTTACAAAGACAGGCCAGAGAGACCCAGTACTTC. The entire variable domain, with the rest obtained from reference TRBV7-2 and TRBJ2-5, is as follows: GAGVSQSPSNKVTEKGKDVELRCDPISGHTALYWYRQSLGQGLEFLIYFQGNSAPDKSGLPSDRFSAERTGGSVSTLTIQRTQQEDSAVYLCASSLQRQARETQYFGPGTRLLVL.

This clonotype was found a few times. This rearrangement joins TRBV2 to TRBJ2-6; tentatively, D is TRBD1 (5 bases). Germline lookup yields CDR1 SNHLY and CDR2 FYNNEI. The CDR3 consists of 19 residues. Trimming removed 9 bases at V and 0 bases at J, with 24 bases between. CDR3 DNA: TGTGCCAGTGCTAGGGGAAGCCGCCTAGTTAGCTCTGGGGCCAACGTCCTGACTTTC. Its translation is CASARGSRLVSSGANVLTF.

The chain links TRBV24-1 to TRBJ1-2; D is unclear. The germline V and J ends were trimmed by 4 bases and 4 bases, with 12 bases remaining between them. Germline V CDR1 and CDR2: KGHDR, SFDVKD. The CDR3 runs 14 residues. The CDR3 region has the DNA TGTGCCACCAGTGACCTCGACAAATCCTATGGCTACACCTTC. Protein sequence: CATSDLDKSYGYTF.

The chain combines TRBV7-2 with TRBJ2-5; possibly TRBD2 for D (7 bases). This CDR3 contains 14 residues. The V and J ends lost 8 bases and 2 bases respectively, with 15 bases between them. Germline CDR1 is SGHTA and CDR2 is FQGNSA. The CDR3 DNA sequence: TGTGCCAGCCGGATGGGAGGGGGGCAAGAGACCCAGTACTTC. It is translated as CASRMGGGQETQYF. The full variable domain, completed using reference TRBV7-2 and TRBJ2-5, is GAGVSQSPSNKVTEKGKDVELRCDPISGHTALYWYRQSLGQGLEFLIYFQGNSAPDKSGLPSDRFSAERTGGSVSTLTIQRTQQEDSAVYLCASRMGGGQETQYFGPGTRLLVL.